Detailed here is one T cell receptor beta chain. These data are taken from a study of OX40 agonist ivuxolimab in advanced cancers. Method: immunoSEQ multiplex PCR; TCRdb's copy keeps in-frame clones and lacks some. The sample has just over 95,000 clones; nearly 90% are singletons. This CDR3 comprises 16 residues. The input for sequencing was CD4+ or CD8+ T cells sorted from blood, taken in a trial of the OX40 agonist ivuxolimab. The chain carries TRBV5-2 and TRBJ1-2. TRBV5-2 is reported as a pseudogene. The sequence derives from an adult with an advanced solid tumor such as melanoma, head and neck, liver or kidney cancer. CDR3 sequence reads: CASNRAGVRKTYGYTF. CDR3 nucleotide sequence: TGTGCCAGCAATAGAGCTGGAGTACGAAAGACCTATGGCTACACCTTC.